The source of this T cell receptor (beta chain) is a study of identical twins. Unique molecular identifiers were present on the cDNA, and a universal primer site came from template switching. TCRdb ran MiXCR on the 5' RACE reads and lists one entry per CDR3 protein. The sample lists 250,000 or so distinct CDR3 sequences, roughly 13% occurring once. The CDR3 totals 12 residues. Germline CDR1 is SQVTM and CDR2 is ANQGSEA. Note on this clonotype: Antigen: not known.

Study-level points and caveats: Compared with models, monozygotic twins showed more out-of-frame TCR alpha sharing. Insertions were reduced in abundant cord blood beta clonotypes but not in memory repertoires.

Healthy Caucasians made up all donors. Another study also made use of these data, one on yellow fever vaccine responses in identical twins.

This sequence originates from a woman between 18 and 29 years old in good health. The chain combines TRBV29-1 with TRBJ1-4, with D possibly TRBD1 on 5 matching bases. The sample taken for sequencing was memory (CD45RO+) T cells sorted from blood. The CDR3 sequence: CTASGGDEKLFF. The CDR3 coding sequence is TGCACCGCTTCTGGGGGGGATGAAAAACTGTTTTTT. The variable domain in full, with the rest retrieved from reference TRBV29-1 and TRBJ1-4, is SAVISQKPSRDICQRGTSLTIQCQVDSQVTMMFWYRQQPGQSLTLIATANQGSEATYESGFVIDKFPISRPNLTFSTLTVSNMSPEDSSIYLCTASGGDEKLFFGSGTQLSVL.